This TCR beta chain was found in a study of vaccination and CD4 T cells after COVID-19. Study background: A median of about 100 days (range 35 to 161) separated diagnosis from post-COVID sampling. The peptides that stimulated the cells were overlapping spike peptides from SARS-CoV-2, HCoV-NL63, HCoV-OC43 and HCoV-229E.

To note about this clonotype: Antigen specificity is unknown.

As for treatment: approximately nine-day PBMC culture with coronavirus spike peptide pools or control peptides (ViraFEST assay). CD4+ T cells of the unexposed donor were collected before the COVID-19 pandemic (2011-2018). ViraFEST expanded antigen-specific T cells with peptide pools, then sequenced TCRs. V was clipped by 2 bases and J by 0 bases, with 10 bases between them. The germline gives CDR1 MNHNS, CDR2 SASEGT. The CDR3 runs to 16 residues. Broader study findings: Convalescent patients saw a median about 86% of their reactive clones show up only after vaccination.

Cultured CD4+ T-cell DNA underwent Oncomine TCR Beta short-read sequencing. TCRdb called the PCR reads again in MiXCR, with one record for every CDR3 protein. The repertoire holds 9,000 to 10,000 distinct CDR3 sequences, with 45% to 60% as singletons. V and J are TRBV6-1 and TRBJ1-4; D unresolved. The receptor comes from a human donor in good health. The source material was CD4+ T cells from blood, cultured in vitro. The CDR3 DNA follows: TGTGCCAGCAGTGAACCAGGACCCGCAACTAATGAAAAACTGTTTTTT. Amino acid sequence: CASSEPGPATNEKLFF.